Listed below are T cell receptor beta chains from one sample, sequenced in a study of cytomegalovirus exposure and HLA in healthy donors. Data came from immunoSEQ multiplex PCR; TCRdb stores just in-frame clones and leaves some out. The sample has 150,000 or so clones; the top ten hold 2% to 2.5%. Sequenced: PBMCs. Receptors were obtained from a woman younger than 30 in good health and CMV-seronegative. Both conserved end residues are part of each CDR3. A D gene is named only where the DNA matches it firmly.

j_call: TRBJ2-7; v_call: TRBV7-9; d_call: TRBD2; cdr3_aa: CASSKLAGGGEQYF; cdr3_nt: TGTGCCAGCAGCAAACTAGCGGGAGGTGGCGAGCAGTACTTC
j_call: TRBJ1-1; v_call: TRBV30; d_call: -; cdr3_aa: CAWSAGWDKNTEAFF; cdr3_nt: TGTGCCTGGAGTGCCGGCTGGGACAAGAACACTGAAGCTTTCTTT
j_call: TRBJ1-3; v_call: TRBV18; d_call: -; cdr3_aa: CASSRTGSSGNTIYF; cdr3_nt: TGTGCCAGCTCACGTACAGGGTCCTCTGGAAACACCATATATTTT
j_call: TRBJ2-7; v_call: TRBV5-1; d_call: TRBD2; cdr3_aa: CASSLASGEVAYEQYF; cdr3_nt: TGCGCCAGCAGCTTGGCCAGCGGGGAGGTCGCCTACGAGCAGTACTTC
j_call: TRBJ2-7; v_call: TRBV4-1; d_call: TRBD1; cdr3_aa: CASSQDLAQGAYEQYF; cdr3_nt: TGCGCCAGCAGCCAAGATTTGGCACAGGGGGCCTACGAGCAGTACTTC
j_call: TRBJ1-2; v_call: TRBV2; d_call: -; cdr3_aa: CASSVQALGYTF; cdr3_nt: TGTGCCAGCAGTGTACAGGCTCTCGGCTACACCTTC
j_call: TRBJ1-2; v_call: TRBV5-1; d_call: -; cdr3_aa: CASSLGPSGSLGYGYTF; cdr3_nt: TGCGCCAGCAGCTTGGGCCCCTCGGGGAGCCTAGGCTATGGCTACACCTTC
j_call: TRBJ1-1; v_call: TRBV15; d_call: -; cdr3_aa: CATSTGRGTEAFF; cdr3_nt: TGTGCCACCAGCACGGGGAGGGGCACTGAAGCTTTCTTT
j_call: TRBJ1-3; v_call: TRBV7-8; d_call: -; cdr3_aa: CASSLGGPLAGNTIYF; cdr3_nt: TGTGCCAGCAGCTTAGGTGGCCCTCTGGCTGGAAACACCATATATTTT
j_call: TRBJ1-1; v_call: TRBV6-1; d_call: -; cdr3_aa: CASSPSTGTEAFF; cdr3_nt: TGTGCCAGCAGTCCCTCGACGGGCACTGAAGCTTTCTTT
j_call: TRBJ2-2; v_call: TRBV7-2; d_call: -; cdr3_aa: CASSLGRLLVPNTGELFF; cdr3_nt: TGTGCCAGCAGCTTAGGACGGTTACTAGTCCCGAACACCGGGGAGCTGTTTTTT
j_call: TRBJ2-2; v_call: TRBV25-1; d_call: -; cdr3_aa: CASSANQGRAGTGELFF; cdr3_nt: TGTGCCAGCAGTGCGAATCAGGGGCGAGCGGGAACCGGGGAGCTGTTTTTT
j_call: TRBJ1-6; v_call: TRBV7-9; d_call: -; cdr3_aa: CASSLADSSYNSPLHF; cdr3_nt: TGTGCCAGCAGCTTAGCGGACAGCTCCTATAATTCACCCCTCCACTTT
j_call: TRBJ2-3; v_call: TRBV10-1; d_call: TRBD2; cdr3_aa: CASMGGGGDTQYF; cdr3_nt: TGCGCCAGCATGGGCGGGGGAGGAGATACGCAGTATTTT
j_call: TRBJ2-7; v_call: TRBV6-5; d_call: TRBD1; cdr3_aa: CASSYSTGPQYF; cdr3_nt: TGTGCCAGCAGTTACTCGACAGGGCCGCAGTACTTC
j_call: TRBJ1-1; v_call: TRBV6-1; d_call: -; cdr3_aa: CASSEIQGSEAFF; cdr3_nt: TGTGCCAGCAGTGAAATACAGGGATCTGAAGCTTTCTTT
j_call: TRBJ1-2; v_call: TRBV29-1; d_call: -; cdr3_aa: CSVEERVWGYTF; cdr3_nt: TGCAGCGTTGAAGAGCGCGTATGGGGCTACACCTTC
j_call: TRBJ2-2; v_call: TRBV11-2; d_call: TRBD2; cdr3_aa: CASSRGTSGIIGGELFF; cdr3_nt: TGTGCCAGCAGCCGAGGGACTAGCGGGATAATTGGCGGGGAGCTGTTTTTT
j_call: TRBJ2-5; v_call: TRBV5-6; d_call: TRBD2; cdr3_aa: CASSSGLAWETQYF; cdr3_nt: TGTGCCAGCAGCTCCGGACTAGCTTGGGAGACCCAGTACTTC
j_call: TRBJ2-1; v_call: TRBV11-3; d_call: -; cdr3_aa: CASSFNGETYNEQFF; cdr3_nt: TGTGCCAGCAGCTTTAACGGTGAAACTTACAATGAGCAGTTCTTC
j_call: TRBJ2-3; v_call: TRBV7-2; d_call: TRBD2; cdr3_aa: CASSLEIAGITDTQYF; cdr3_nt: TGTGCCAGCAGCTTAGAAATAGCGGGGATCACAGATACGCAGTATTTT
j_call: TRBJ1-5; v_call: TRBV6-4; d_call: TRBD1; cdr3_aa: CASSPGTGLGPQHF; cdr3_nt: TGTGCCAGTTCCCCCGGGACAGGGTTAGGGCCCCAGCATTTT
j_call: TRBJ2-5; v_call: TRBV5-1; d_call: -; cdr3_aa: CASASPQVETQYF; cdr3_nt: TGCGCCAGCGCTTCCCCGCAGGTCGAGACCCAGTACTTC
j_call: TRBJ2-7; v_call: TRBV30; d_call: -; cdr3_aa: CAWSVGQGYEQYF; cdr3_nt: TGTGCCTGGAGTGTGGGGCAGGGCTACGAGCAGTACTTC
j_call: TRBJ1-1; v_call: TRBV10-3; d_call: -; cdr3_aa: CAISVQGTDTEAFF; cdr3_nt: TGTGCCATCAGTGTGCAGGGAACCGACACTGAAGCTTTCTTT
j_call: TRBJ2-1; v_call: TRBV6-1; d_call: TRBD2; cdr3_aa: CASTRGTSGYNEQFF; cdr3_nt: TGTGCCAGCACCAGAGGGACTAGCGGATACAATGAGCAGTTCTTC
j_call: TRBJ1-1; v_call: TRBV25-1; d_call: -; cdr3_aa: CASSITYEAFF; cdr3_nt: TGTGCCAGCAGTATCACTTATGAAGCTTTCTTT
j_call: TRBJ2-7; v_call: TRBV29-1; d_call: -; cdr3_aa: CSVEAEGYEQYF; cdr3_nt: TGCAGCGTTGAAGCCGAGGGTTACGAGCAGTACTTC
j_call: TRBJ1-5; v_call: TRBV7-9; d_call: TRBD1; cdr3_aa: CASSLVGGQGGRQPQHF; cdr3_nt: TGTGCCAGCAGCTTAGTAGGGGGACAGGGCGGGCGTCAGCCCCAGCATTTT
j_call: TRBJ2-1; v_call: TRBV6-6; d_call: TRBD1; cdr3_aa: CASRLTGTGHNNEQFF; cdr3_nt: TGTGCCAGCAGATTGACCGGGACAGGCCACAACAATGAGCAGTTCTTC
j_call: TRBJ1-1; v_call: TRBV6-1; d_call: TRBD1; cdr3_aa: CASSEALGQGKNEAFF; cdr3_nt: TGTGCCAGCAGTGAAGCCCTGGGACAGGGGAAGAATGAAGCTTTCTTT
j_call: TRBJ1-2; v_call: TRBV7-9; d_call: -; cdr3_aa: CASSTPGMVFNGYTF; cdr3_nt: TGTGCCAGCAGCACCCCAGGAATGGTTTTTAATGGCTACACCTTC
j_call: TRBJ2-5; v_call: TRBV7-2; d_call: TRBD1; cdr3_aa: CASSLEGAAYGTQYF; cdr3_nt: TGTGCCAGCAGCTTAGAGGGGGCAGCTTACGGGACCCAGTACTTC
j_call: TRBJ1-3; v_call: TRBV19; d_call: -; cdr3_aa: CASSLQVPSGNTIYF; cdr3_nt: TGTGCCAGTAGTTTACAGGTCCCCTCTGGAAACACCATATATTTT
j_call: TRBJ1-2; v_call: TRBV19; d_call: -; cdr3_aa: CASGQQGPDGYTF; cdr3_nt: TGTGCCAGTGGACAACAGGGCCCCGATGGCTACACCTTC
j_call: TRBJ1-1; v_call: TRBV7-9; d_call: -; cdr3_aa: CASSPGVLAFF; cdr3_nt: TGTGCCAGCAGCCCAGGGGTGTTGGCTTTCTTT
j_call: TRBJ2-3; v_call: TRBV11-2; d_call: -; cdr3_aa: CASSFGGVAGISDTQYF; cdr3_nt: TGTGCCAGCAGCTTCGGAGGAGTTGCGGGGATTTCAGATACGCAGTATTTT
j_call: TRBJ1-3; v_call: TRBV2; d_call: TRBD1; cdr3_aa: CASSEDSNRGSGNTIYF; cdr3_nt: TGTGCCAGCAGTGAAGATTCGAACAGGGGTTCGGGAAACACCATATATTTT
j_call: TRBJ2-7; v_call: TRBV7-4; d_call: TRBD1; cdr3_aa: CASSLDRDRGFEQYF; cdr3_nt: TGTGCCAGCAGCTTGGATAGGGACAGGGGTTTCGAGCAGTACTTC
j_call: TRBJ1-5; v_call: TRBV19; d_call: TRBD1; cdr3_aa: CASSVQGPDQPQHF; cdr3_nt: TGTGCCAGTAGTGTACAGGGGCCCGATCAGCCCCAGCATTTT
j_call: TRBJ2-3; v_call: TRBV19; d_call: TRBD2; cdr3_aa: CASTSVGGRAGTDTQYF; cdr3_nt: TGTGCCAGTACGTCCGTCGGCGGGAGGGCCGGGACAGATACGCAGTATTTT
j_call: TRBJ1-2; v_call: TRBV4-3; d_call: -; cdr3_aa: CASSPSGQYEHNYGYTF; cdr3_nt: TGCGCCAGCAGCCCCTCTGGACAGTACGAACATAACTATGGCTACACCTTC
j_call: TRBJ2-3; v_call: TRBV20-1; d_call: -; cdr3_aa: CSGLITDTQYF; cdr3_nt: TGCAGTGGACTCATCACAGATACGCAGTATTTT
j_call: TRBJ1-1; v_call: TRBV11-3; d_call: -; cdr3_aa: CASTSRGNTEAFF; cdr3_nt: TGTGCCAGCACCTCGCGGGGGAACACTGAAGCTTTCTTT
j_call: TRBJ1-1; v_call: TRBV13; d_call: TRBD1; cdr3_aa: CASSLGTGGAKAFF; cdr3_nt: TGTGCCAGCAGCTTGGGTACAGGGGGAGCTAAAGCTTTCTTT
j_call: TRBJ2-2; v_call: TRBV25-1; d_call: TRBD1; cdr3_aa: CASTQGQLVAGELFF; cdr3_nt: TGTGCCAGCACCCAGGGACAGTTAGTAGCCGGGGAGCTGTTTTTT
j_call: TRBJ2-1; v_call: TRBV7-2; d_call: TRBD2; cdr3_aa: CASSVTWTSGRGYNEQFF; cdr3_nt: TGTGCCAGCAGCGTTACATGGACTAGCGGGAGGGGCTACAATGAGCAGTTCTTC
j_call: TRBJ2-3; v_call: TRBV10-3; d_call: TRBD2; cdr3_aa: CAISPTSGTETDTQYF; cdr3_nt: TGTGCCATCAGCCCGACTAGCGGGACTGAGACAGATACGCAGTATTTT
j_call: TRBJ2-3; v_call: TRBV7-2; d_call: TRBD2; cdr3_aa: CASSFTSGSGTDTQYF; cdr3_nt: TGTGCCAGCAGCTTTACTAGCGGGAGCGGAACAGATACGCAGTATTTT
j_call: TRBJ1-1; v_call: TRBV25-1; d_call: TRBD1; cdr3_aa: CASTPRGTANTEAFF; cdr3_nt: TGTGCCAGCACCCCAAGGGGGACAGCGAACACTGAAGCTTTCTTT
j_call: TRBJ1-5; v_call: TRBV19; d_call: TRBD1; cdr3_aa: CASSIGTEDQPQHF; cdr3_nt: TGTGCCAGTAGTATCGGGACAGAAGATCAGCCCCAGCATTTT
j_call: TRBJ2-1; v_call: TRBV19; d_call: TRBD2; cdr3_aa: CASSKSGRLDEQFF; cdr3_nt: TGTGCCAGTAGTAAAAGCGGGAGATTAGATGAGCAGTTCTTC
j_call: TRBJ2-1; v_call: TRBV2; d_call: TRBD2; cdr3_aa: CASSEASGSHEQFF; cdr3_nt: TGTGCCAGCAGTGAGGCTAGCGGGAGCCATGAGCAGTTCTTC
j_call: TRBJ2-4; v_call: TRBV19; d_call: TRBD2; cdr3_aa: CASSIVGGTGIQYF; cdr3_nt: TGTGCCAGTAGTATAGTCGGGGGGACGGGCATTCAGTACTTC
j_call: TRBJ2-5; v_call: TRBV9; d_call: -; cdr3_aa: CASSVAAVPGETQYF; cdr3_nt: TGTGCCAGCAGCGTAGCCGCAGTCCCGGGAGAGACCCAGTACTTC
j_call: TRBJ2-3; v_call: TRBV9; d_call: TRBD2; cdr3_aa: CASSVWAGGLTDTQYF; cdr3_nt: TGTGCCAGCAGCGTGTGGGCGGGAGGTCTCACAGATACGCAGTATTTT
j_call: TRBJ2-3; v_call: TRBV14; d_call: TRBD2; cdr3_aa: CASSQDRLAGGTDTQYF; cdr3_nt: TGTGCCAGCAGCCAAGATAGACTAGCGGGAGGGACAGATACGCAGTATTTT
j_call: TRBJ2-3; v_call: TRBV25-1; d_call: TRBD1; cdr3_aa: CASSETGTGLTGADTQYF; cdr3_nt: TGTGCCAGCAGTGAGACCGGGACAGGGTTGACCGGGGCAGATACGCAGTATTTT
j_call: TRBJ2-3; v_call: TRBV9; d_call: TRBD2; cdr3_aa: CASSPSGKVADTQYF; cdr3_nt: TGTGCCAGCAGCCCTAGCGGGAAGGTCGCAGATACGCAGTATTTT
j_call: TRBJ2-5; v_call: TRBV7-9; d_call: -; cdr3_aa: CASSPTNLQETQYF; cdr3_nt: TGTGCCAGCAGCCCGACAAATCTCCAAGAGACCCAGTACTTC